A single sample is the source of the 9 T cell receptor beta chains below, sequenced in a study of blood T cell repertoires in COVID-19. TCRdb's copy holds only in-frame clones and misses some; the assay was immunoSEQ multiplex PCR. The sample carries under 450,000 clones, 86% recorded once. The sequencing input was peripheral blood. These receptors were collected from a woman aged 55 to 70 with COVID-19, enrolled during active disease.

The chain recombines TRBV30 with TRBJ1-4; perhaps TRBD1 as D (5 bases). The germline V gene has CDR1 GTSNPN and CDR2 SVGIG (reference sequence). Trimming took 7 bases from V and 7 from J, leaving 16 bases between them. This CDR3 has 13 amino acids. CDR3 sequence: CASERGFTEKLFF. The CDR3 nucleotides are TGTGCCTCCGAACGGGGGTTTACTGAAAAACTGTTTTTT.

The rearrangement links TRBV11-2 to TRBJ2-7, with a tentative D call TRBD1 (6 bases). This CDR3 has 16 residues. Between the trimmed V and J ends, which lost 5 bases and 3 bases, there was a span of 20 bases. CDR1 is SGHAT, CDR2 FQNNGV, per germline. The CDR3 reads CASSDPTTGGSYEQYF. For the CDR3, the DNA is TGTGCCAGCAGCGATCCAACGACAGGAGGAAGCTACGAGCAGTACTTC.

The chain is built from TRBV4-1 and TRBJ1-2; a possible D gene is TRBD1 (5 bases). V shed 4 bases and J shed 4 bases, with 19 bases lying between them. The CDR3 consists of 16 residues. Germline CDR1 reads MGHRA; CDR2 reads YSYEKL. The CDR3 reads CASSLLVAGLGYGYTF. The CDR3 DNA is TGCGCCAGCAGCCTCCTAGTTGCGGGGCTTGGCTATGGCTACACCTTC.

This chain joins TRBV5-1 and TRBJ1-1; D call uncertain. Germline-derived CDR1 and CDR2 are SGHRS and YFSETQ. Deletions cut 2 bases from V and 5 bases from J, with 16 bases between. The CDR3 loop spans 15 amino acids. CDR3: CASSFIGEGRTEAFF. The CDR3 region has the DNA TGCGCCAGCAGCTTTATCGGGGAAGGGAGAACTGAAGCTTTCTTT.

This chain links TRBV4-3 with TRBJ1-2, with TRBD1 matching over 7 bases. Trimming took 4 bases from V and 2 from J; bases not matched to a gene: 4. Germline CDR1 and CDR2: LGHNA and YSLEER. The CDR3 covers 14 residues. CDR3 amino acids: CASSPPTGNYGYTF. DNA of the CDR3: TGCGCCAGCAGCCCGCCGACAGGGAACTATGGCTACACCTTC.

The chain has TRBV9 and TRBJ2-3, with 8 positions matching TRBD2. The germline V gene has CDR1 SGDLS and CDR2 YYNGEE. There are 15 residues in the CDR3. V was clipped by 5 bases and J by 5 bases; unmatched bases: 10. The CDR3 region has the DNA TGTGCCAGCAGTGGCGCGGGGGGATTGGTAGATACGCAGTATTTT. Translating gives CASSGAGGLVDTQYF.

The chain uses TRBV30 and TRBJ2-5; TRBD1 aligns across 9 bases. CDR3 length: 13 residues. Germline assignment: CDR1 GTSNPN and CDR2 SVGIG (reference sequence). The CDR3 DNA follows: TGTGCACACGTCGGGACAGGGCAAGAGACCCAGTACTTC. Residues: CAHVGTGQETQYF.

V is TRBV7-9 and J is TRBJ2-3; no firm D call. Trimming took off 5 bases at V and 7 bases at J, with 10 bases between the two ends. CDR1 and CDR2 (germline): SEHNR, FQNEAQ (reference sequence). The CDR3 length is 12 residues. DNA for the CDR3: TGTGCCAGCAGCCATGGTAGTAATACGCAGTATTTT. This codes for CASSHGSNTQYF. The whole variable domain, remainder taken from reference TRBV7-9 and TRBJ2-3, is DTGVSQNPRHKITKRGQNVTFRCDPISEHNRLYWYRQTLGQGPEFLTYFQNEAQLEKSRLLSDRFSAERPKGSFSTLEIQRTEQGDSAMYLCASSHGSNTQYFGPGTRLTVL.

The chain employs TRBV4-1 and TRBJ2-7; 8 nucleotides agree with TRBD2. The CDR3 is 18 residues long. Germline V gene sequence: CDR1 MGHRA, CDR2 YSYEKL. Unmatched junction bases numbered 16, after V lost 1 base and J lost 5 bases. In DNA form, the CDR3 reads TGCGCCAGCAGCCAAGGTCGCGGGGGGTCCGTTCAGGTCCACGAGCAGTACTTC. This translates into CASSQGRGGSVQVHEQYF.